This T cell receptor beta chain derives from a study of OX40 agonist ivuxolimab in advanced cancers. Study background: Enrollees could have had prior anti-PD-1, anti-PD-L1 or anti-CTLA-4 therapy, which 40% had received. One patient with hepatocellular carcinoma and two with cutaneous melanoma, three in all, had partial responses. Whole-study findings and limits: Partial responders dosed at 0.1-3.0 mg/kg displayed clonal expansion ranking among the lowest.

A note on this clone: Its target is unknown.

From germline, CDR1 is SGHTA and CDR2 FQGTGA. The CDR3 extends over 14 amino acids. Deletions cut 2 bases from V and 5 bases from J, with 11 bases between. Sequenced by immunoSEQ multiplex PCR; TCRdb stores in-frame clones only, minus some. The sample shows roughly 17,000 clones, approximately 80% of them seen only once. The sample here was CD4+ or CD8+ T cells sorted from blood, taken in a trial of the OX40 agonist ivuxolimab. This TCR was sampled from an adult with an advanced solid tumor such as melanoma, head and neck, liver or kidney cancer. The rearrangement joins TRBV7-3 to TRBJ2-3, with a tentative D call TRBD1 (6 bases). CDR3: CASSLSGAKDTQYF. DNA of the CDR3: TGTGCCAGCAGCTTATCAGGGGCGAAAGATACGCAGTATTTT. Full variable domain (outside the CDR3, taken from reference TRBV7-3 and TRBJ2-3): GAGVSQTPSNKVTEKGKYVELRCDPISGHTALYWYRQSLGQGPEFLIYFQGTGAADDSGLPNDRFFAVRPEGSVSTLKIQRTERGDSAVYLCASSLSGAKDTQYFGPGTRLTVL.